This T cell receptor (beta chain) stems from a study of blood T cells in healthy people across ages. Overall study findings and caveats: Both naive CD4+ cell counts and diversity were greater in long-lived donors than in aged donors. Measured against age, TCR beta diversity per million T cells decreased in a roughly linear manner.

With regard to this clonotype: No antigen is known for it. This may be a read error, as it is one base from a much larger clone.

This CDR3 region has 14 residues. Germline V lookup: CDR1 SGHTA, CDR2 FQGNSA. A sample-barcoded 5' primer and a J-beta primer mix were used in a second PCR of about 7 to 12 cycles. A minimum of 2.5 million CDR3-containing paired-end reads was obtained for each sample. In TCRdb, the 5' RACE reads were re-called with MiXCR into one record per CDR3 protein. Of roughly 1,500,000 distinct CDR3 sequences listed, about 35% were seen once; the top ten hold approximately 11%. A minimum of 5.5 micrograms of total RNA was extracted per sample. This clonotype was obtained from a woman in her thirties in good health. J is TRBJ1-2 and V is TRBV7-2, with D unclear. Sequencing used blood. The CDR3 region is CAGSLEKDHYGYTF. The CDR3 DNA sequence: TGTGCCGGCAGCTTGGAGAAGGATCACTATGGCTACACCTTC.